This T cell receptor (beta chain) originates from a study of regulatory T cells in long-lasting Graves disease. Study-wide background: Graves' patients, diagnosed recently, had received antithyroid drugs under 3 months.

The sample's time point: newly diagnosed GD, antithyroid drugs for less than 3 months. The TCR library was made from RNA that had been extracted from PBMCs in TRIzol. CDR3 size: 17 residues. The germline V gene encodes CDR1 LNHDA and CDR2 SQIVND (reference sequence). Trimming cost V 3 bases and J 2 bases; bases outside gene matches: 10. This clonotype has a count of ten or more. Arm-PCR with iRepertoire HTBI primers amplified the CDR3 regions for these TCR beta libraries. As handled by the study authors: The study identified about 60 TRBV and 13 to 15 TRBJ segments across samples. TCRdb redid the calling of the multiplex PCR reads with MiXCR, one entry per CDR3 protein. These V and J calls rely on TCRdb rather than the paper's analysis. The repertoire holds some 400,000 distinct CDR3 sequences, with just under 15% as singletons. These data also featured in a second study, about T cells in Graves' hyperthyroidism and ophthalmopathy. That source reports: Diagnosis of hyperthyroidism was new in patients aged 18 to 65, and its duration was under 2 months.

The receptor's source is a woman younger than 45 with Graves disease. Source: peripheral blood mononuclear cells (PBMCs), taken at new diagnosis, from a patient treated with antithyroid drugs. The rearrangement uses TRBV19 and TRBJ2-3; 8 bases fit TRBD2. The CDR3 loop is CASSIRSGRALTDTQYF. CDR3 nucleotide sequence: TGTGCCAGTAGTATTCGCAGCGGGAGAGCCCTCACAGATACGCAGTATTTT. Complete variable domain (other parts from reference TRBV19 and TRBJ2-3): DGGITQSPKYLFRKEGQNVTLSCEQNLNHDAMYWYRQDPGQGLRLIYYSQIVNDFQKGDIAEGYSVSREKKESFPLTVTSAQKNPTAFYLCASSIRSGRALTDTQYFGPGTRLTVL.